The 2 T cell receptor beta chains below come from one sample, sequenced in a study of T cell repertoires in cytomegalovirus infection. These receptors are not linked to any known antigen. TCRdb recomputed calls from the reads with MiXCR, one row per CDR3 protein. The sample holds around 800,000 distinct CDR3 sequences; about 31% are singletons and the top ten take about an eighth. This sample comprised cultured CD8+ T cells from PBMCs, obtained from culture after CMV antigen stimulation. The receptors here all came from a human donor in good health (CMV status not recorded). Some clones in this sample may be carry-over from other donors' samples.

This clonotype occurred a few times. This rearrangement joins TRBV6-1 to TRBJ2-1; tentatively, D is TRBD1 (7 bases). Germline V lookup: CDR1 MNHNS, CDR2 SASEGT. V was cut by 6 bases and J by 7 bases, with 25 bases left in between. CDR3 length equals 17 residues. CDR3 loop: CASSYQFVGRGRNEQFF. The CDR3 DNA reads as TGTGCCAGCAGCTACCAGTTTGTTGGCAGGGGGAGGAATGAGCAGTTCTTC.

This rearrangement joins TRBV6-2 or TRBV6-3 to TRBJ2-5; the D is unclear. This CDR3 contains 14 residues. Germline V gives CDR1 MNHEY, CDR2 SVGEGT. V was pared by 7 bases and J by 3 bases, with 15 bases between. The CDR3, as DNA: TGTGCCAGCACCCTGACGGGTATCAAAGAGACCCAGTACTTC. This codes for CASTLTGIKETQYF.